This section outlines one T cell receptor beta chain sequence together with its context. Its specificity is not known. This entry comes from a study of cytomegalovirus exposure and HLA in healthy donors. Findings and caveats of the study: Testing in vitro showed a few CMV-associated chains specific for CMV antigens.

Germline loops: CDR1 KGHSH, CDR2 LQKENI. Trimming removed 3 bases from V and 4 bases from J, with 19 bases in between. CDR3 length: 16 amino acids. Assay used: immunoSEQ multiplex PCR; TCRdb lists only in-frame clones, some missing. The sample records 180,000 or so clones, roughly 86% being singletons. V usage is TRBV18 and J usage is TRBJ2-7, with a tentative D call TRBD1 (7 bases). The sequence was obtained from a man aged 25 to 40 in good health and CMV-seropositive. Sequencing was carried out using PBMCs. This chain's CDR3 is CASSPAGRGESYEQYF. CDR3 nucleotide sequence: TGTGCCAGCTCACCGGCGGGCAGGGGGGAAAGTTACGAGCAGTACTTC.